This TCR beta chain was sequenced for a study of T cells in Graves' hyperthyroidism and ophthalmopathy. Amplified TCR beta CDR3 regions derived from RNA transcripts. The primer set for the first-round RT-PCR of the TCR CDR3 was HTBI. From the multiplex PCR reads, TCRdb called clonotypes with MiXCR, one entry per CDR3 protein. The sample contains 450,000 to 650,000 distinct CDR3 sequences, approximately 15% of which appear only once. This TCR was sampled from a woman in her late teens or twenties with Graves' ophthalmopathy. The source material was blood.

The chain's CDR3 is CSVELGQGIPYEQYF. CDR3 nucleotides: TGCAGCGTTGAATTGGGACAGGGAATACCCTACGAGCAGTACTTC. The chain carries TRBV29-1 and TRBJ2-7; 9 positions agree with TRBD1. CDR1 is SQVTM and CDR2 is ANQGSEA in the germline V gene. The CDR3 is made up of 15 amino acids. J gave up 2 bases and V 2 bases, and 7 bases lay outside the gene matches.